Below are 19 T cell receptor beta chains sequenced from a single sample in a study of blood T cells in healthy people across ages. Combining a sample-barcoded 5' primer with a J-beta primer mix, a second PCR ran for roughly 7 to 11 cycles. TCRdb redid the calling of the 5' RACE reads with MiXCR, one entry per CDR3 protein. This sample has roughly 1,100,000 distinct CDR3 sequences; about 23% occur once, and the top ten carry around 0.7%. This sample was also put to use in a study of T cells of mothers and their children.

The sample taken for sequencing was blood. These receptor sequences come from a girl aged 2 to 10 in good health.

This clonotype was picked up a small number of times. This chain uses TRBV9 with TRBJ2-1; D possibly corresponds to TRBD2 (5 bases). Germline assignment: CDR1 SGDLS and CDR2 YYNGEE. The CDR3 consists of 12 residues. With 2 bases removed from V and 8 bases from J, the gap between germline ends came to 8 bases. This CDR3 is CASSVDWDEQFF. In nucleotides, the CDR3 is TGTGCCAGCAGCGTGGACTGGGATGAGCAGTTCTTC.

This clonotype was seen a handful of times. J is TRBJ2-5 and V is TRBV28, with 11 bases matching TRBD2. The CDR3 is 15 amino acids. Germline V gene sequence: CDR1 MDHEN, CDR2 SYDVKM. V lost 3 bases to trimming and J lost 6 bases; unmatched junction nucleotides: 6. This CDR3 reads CASSLSLAGVKTQYF. The CDR3 nucleotides read TGTGCCAGCAGTTTGTCACTAGCGGGAGTGAAGACCCAGTACTTC.

J is TRBJ1-5 and V is TRBV5-1; weak D call: TRBD1 (6 bases). CDR1 and CDR2 (germline): SGHRS, YFSETQ. V was clipped by 3 bases and J by 0 bases, with 16 bases between them. The CDR3 sequence is 17 residues long. CDR3 loop: CASSYAEGTNSNQPQHF. Written as DNA, the CDR3 is TGCGCCAGCAGCTACGCCGAGGGGACAAATAGCAATCAGCCCCAGCATTTT.

The chain carries TRBV7-9 and TRBJ1-2; TRBD1 matches at 7 bases. The CDR3 is 17 amino acids. The V segment lost 1 base and the J segment 3 bases; nucleotides outside the gene matches: 11. Germline CDR1 is SEHNR and CDR2 is FQNEAQ (reference sequence). The CDR3 coding sequence is TGTGCCAGCAGCTTAGATCGACTCACCGGGACAGACTATGGCTACACCTTC. It is translated as CASSLDRLTGTDYGYTF. Full variable domain (rest looked up from reference TRBV7-9 and TRBJ1-2): DTGVSQNPRHKITKRGQNVTFRCDPISEHNRLYWYRQTLGQGPEFLTYFQNEAQLEKSRLLSDRFSAERPKGSFSTLEIQRTEQGDSAMYLCASSLDRLTGTDYGYTFGSGTRLTVV.

This clonotype has more than one count but fewer than ten. The chain joins TRBV14 to TRBJ2-3; D gene unclear. Germline loops: CDR1 SGHDN, CDR2 FVKESK. V dropped 2 bases and J dropped 2 bases, with 11 bases sitting between them. The CDR3 runs 15 residues. The CDR3 DNA reads TGTGCCAGCAGCCAATTTACAATCTCCACAGATACGCAGTATTTT. It translates to CASSQFTISTDTQYF.

This clonotype was counted a few times. The chain uses TRBV6-2 or TRBV6-3 and TRBJ1-4, with D hard to call. Looked up from germline, CDR1 is MNHEY and CDR2 is SVGEGT. The CDR3 length is 14 residues. V was shortened by 8 bases and J by 5 bases, with 15 bases between the two germline ends. The CDR3 region has the DNA TGTGCCAGCGGTCGCCGGGTCCTGAATGAAAAACTGTTTTTT. Its protein product is CASGRRVLNEKLFF.

The chain carries TRBV6-1 and TRBJ1-1, with TRBD1 matching 7 bases. Germline V gene data show CDR1 as MNHNS and CDR2 as SASEGT. The CDR3 has 14 amino acids. V was pared by 3 bases and J by 4 bases, with 5 bases of the junction left unmatched. CDR3 loop: CASSDPDRRTEAFF. CDR3 DNA: TGTGCCAGCAGTGACCCGGACAGGCGCACTGAAGCTTTCTTT.

Concerning this clonotype: No conserved phenylalanine or tryptophan ends this CDR3, so it is likely a read error. The J gene is TRBJ2-7, the V gene TRBV13; 10 bases line up with TRBD1. V gave up 5 bases and J gave up 6 bases; unmatched junction bases: 10. The CDR3 spans 15 residues. Germline lookup yields CDR1 PRHDT and CDR2 FYEKMQ (reference sequence). In DNA, the CDR3 is TGTGCCAGCAGCCCCCGGGACAGGGGATCTTCCGAGCAGTACTCC. It encodes CASSPRDRGSSEQYS.

This clonotype showed up just a few times. The V gene is TRBV5-1, the J gene TRBJ1-1, with 7 bases that match TRBD1. The germline V gene has CDR1 SGHRS and CDR2 YFSETQ. The ends lost 4 bases at V and 8 bases at J; junction bases unmatched: 8. CDR3 size: 13 residues. The CDR3 sequence is CASSVPGQLEAFF. In DNA, the CDR3 is TGCGCCAGCAGCGTACCGGGACAGCTCGAAGCTTTCTTT. Looking up the rest from reference TRBV5-1 and TRBJ1-1 gives the full variable domain: KAGVTQTPRYLIKTRGQQVTLSCSPISGHRSVSWYQQTPGQGLQFLFEYFSETQRNKGNFPGRFSGRQFSNSRSEMNVSTLELGDSALYLCASSVPGQLEAFFGQGTRLTVV.

Notes on this clonotype: The conserved final phenylalanine or tryptophan is absent from the CDR3, which likely points to a read error. It is unclear where the CDR3 begins or ends on the DNA, so no DNA is shown, and the CDR3 is as TCRdb lists it. J is TRBJ2-5 and V is TRBV12-3 or TRBV12-4; whether TRBD1, the table's D call, matches the DNA was not checked. The CDR3 adds up to 9 amino acids, both ends counted. The CDR3 region is CASTGGSLL.

The gene calls are TRBV7-8 and TRBJ2-5; D call uncertain. CDR3 length: 13 amino acids. Germline assignment: CDR1 SGHVS and CDR2 FQNEAQ. Trimming took off 5 bases at V and 2 bases at J, with 9 bases between the two ends. This CDR3 reads CASSPRRQETQYF. The CDR3 DNA reads TGTGCCAGCAGCCCCCGACGTCAAGAGACCCAGTACTTC. Combining the CDR3 with reference TRBV7-8 and TRBJ2-5 gives the whole variable domain GAGVSQSPRYKVAKRGQDVALRCDPISGHVSLFWYQQALGQGPEFLTYFQNEAQLDKSGLPSDRFFAERPEGSVSTLKIQRTQQEDSAVYLCASSPRRQETQYFGPGTRLLVL.

A few counts support this clonotype. The chain recombines TRBV28 with TRBJ1-6; D perhaps matches TRBD1 (5 bases). This CDR3 contains 14 residues. Looked up from germline, CDR1 is MDHEN and CDR2 is SYDVKM. V lost 3 bases, J lost 7 bases, and 10 bases lay in between. CDR3 sequence (DNA): TGTGCCAGCAGTTTCTCAGGGTGGAATTCACCCCTCCACTTT. Translation: CASSFSGWNSPLHF.

The chain carries TRBV18 and TRBJ2-5; 9 bases match TRBD2. The CDR3 has 13 residues. With 3 bases clipped from V and 11 bases from J, the junction kept 7 bases outside the gene matches. Germline V gene sequence: CDR1 KGHSH, CDR2 LQKENI. In DNA form, the CDR3 reads TGTGCCAGCTCACCTCTAGCGGGATCGGAGCAGTACTTC. This sequence encodes CASSPLAGSEQYF.

This clonotype was counted between two and nine times. The chain links TRBV20-1 to TRBJ2-1; the D is unclear. The CDR3 has 15 residues. CDR1 is DFQATT and CDR2 is SNEGSKA in the germline V gene (reference sequence). V lost 6 bases to trimming and J lost 0 bases, with 15 bases between them. The CDR3 DNA sequence: TGCAGTGCCACCTTCGACCCCTACTCCTACAATGAGCAGTTCTTC. Its protein is CSATFDPYSYNEQFF.

This clonotype was seen a handful of times. This rearrangement joins TRBV28 to TRBJ2-5, with D tentatively TRBD1 (6 bases). The CDR3 runs to 15 residues. Looked up from germline, CDR1 is MDHEN and CDR2 is SYDVKM. Deletions cut 6 bases from V and 1 base from J, with 15 bases between. The CDR3 nucleotides are TGTGCCAGCAGCCGAATCGGGACAATCCAAGAGACCCAGTACTTC. As protein: CASSRIGTIQETQYF. Together with reference TRBV28 and TRBJ2-5, the CDR3 gives the full variable domain: DVKVTQSSRYLVKRTGEKVFLECVQDMDHENMFWYRQDPGLGLRLIYFSYDVKMKEKGDIPEGYSVSREKKERFSLILESASTNQTSMYLCASSRIGTIQETQYFGPGTRLLVL.

The V and J genes are TRBV20-1 and TRBJ1-2; D call uncertain. The CDR3 length is 10 residues. Per germline, CDR1 DFQATT and CDR2 SNEGSKA (reference sequence). V lost 5 bases to trimming and J lost 5 bases, with 6 bases between them. CDR3 residues: CSAFAYGYTF. CDR3 nucleotide sequence: TGCAGTGCTTTTGCGTATGGCTACACCTTC.

This clonotype was seen many times. J is TRBJ2-2 and V is TRBV29-1; the match to TRBD2 covers 8 bases. V shed 3 bases, J shed 4 bases, and the junction held 4 bases outside the gene matches. This CDR3 contains 14 residues. The V gene's germline CDR1 is SQVTM and CDR2 ANQGSEA. The CDR3 nucleotides read TGCAGCGTTGATGAAGCGGGAGCCACCGGGGAGCTGTTTTTT. Translated, it gives CSVDEAGATGELFF.

The chain uses TRBV7-8 and TRBJ2-7, with D unclear. The assigned J gene may be wrong: the sequence end matches TRBJ2-1 better. CDR3 length: 16 amino acids. Germline V gene data show CDR1 as SGHVS and CDR2 as FQNEAQ. The CDR3 region is CASSPRFGRLDNEQFF. CDR3 coding DNA: TGTGCCAGCAGCCCCCGGTTCGGGCGCCTAGACAATGAGCAGTTCTTC.

The genes are TRBV29-1 and TRBJ1-2; D gene uncertain. The CDR3 has 13 amino acids. Looked up from germline, CDR1 is SQVTM and CDR2 is ANQGSEA. V shed 3 bases and J shed 6 bases, with 14 bases lying between them. The CDR3 nucleotides are TGCAGCGTTGATAGGGAAGGGTCGGATGGCTACACCTTC. This translates into CSVDREGSDGYTF.